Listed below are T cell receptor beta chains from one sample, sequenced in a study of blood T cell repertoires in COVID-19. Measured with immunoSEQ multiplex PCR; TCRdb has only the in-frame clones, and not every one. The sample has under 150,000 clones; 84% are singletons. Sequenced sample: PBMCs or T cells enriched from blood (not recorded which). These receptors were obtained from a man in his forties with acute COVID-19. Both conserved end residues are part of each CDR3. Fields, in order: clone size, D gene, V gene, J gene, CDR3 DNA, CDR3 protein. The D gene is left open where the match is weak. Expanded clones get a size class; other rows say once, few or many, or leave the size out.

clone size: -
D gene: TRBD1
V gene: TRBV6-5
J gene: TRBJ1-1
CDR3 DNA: TGTGCCAGCAGACCAGACAGGGTGGTGAACACTGAAGCTTTCTTT
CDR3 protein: CASRPDRVVNTEAFF

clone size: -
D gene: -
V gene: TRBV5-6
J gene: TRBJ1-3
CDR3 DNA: TGTGCCAGCAGCTTGCGAGGAACCCCTGGAAACACCATATATTTT
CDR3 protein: CASSLRGTPGNTIYF

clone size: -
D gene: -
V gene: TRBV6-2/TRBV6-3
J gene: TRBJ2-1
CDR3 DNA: TGTGCCAGCAGTTACCCTACCCCAGGGTATGAGCAGTTCTTC
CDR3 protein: CASSYPTPGYEQFF

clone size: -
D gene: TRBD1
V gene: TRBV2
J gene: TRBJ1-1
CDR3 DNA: TGTGCCAGCAGTTGGGACAGGGAGTACACTGAAGCTTTCTTT
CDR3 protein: CASSWDREYTEAFF

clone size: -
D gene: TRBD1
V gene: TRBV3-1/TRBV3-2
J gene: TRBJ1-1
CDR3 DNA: TGTGCCAGCAGCCACCGGACAGGGGGCCTTCGGGCTTTCTTT
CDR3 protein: CASSHRTGGLRAFF

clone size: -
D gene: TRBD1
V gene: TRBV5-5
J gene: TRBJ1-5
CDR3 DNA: TGTGCCAGCAGCTTGAGCCGAGACAGGGGTAATCGGCAGCCCCAGCATTTT
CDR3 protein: CASSLSRDRGNRQPQHF

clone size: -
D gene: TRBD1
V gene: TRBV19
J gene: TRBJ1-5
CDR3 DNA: TGTGCCAGTACCAGGACAGGGGGCTATCAGCCCCAGCATTTT
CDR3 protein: CASTRTGGYQPQHF

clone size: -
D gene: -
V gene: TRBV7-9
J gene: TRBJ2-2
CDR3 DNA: TGTGCCAGCAGCTTAAATACCCCAGGGGCGAACACCGGGGAGCTGTTTTTT
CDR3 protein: CASSLNTPGANTGELFF

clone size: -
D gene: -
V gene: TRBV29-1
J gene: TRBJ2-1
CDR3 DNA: TGCAGCGTTGAAGATCCATGGCTAGGCCCTAGGTTCTTC
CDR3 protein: CSVEDPWLGPRFF

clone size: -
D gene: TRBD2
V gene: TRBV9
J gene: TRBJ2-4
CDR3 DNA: TGTGCCAGCAGCCCAGGGACTAGTAACATTCAGTACTTC
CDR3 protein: CASSPGTSNIQYF

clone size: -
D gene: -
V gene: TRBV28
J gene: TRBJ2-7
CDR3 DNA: TGTGCCAGCAGACTACAGGCCTACGAGCAGTACTTC
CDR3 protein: CASRLQAYEQYF

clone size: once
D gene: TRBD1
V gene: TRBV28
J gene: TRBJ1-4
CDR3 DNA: TGTGCCAGCACCTCACAGGGGTCTAATGAAAAACTGTTTTTT
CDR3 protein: CASTSQGSNEKLFF

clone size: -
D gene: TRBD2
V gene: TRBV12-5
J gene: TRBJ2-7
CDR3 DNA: TGTGCTAGTGGTTCGAACCCCCCGAGACTAGCGGGGACACACTACGAGCAGTACTTC
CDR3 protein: CASGSNPPRLAGTHYEQYF

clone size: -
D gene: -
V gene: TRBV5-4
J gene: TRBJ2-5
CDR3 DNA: TGTGCCAGCAGCGCACCCGGGACTTCAGTAGAGACCCAGTACTTC
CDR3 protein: CASSAPGTSVETQYF

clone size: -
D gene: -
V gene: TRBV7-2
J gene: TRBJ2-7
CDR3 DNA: TGTGCCAGCAGCCGCAGCCTCGACTCCCTGGGGGAGGAGTACTTC
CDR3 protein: CASSRSLDSLGEEYF

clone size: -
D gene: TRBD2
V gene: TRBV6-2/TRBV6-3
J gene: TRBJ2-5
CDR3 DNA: TGTGCCAGCAGTTACTCGAAGGACTTGGGGAGGGTGGAAGAACAAGAGACCCAGTACTTC
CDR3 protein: CASSYSKDLGRVEEQETQYF

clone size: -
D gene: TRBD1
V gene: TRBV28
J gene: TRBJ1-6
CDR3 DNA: TGTGCCAGCAGTTTTCTATTACAGGGGGGATCCTATAATTCACCCCTCCACTTT
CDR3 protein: CASSFLLQGGSYNSPLHF

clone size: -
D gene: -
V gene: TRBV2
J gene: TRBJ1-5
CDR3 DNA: TGTGCCAGCAGGAGGGATCCGGGACTGGATCAGCCCCAGCATTTT
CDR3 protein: CASRRDPGLDQPQHF

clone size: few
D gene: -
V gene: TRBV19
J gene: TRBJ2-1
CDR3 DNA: TGTGCCAGTAGTGGGGGAGGCACTGAGCAGTTCTTC
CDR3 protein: CASSGGGTEQFF

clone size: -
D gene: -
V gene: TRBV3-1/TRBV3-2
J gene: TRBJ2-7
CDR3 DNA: TGTGCCAGCAGCCAAGGACTAGTAGCCCCCCGGGAGCAGTACTTC
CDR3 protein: CASSQGLVAPREQYF